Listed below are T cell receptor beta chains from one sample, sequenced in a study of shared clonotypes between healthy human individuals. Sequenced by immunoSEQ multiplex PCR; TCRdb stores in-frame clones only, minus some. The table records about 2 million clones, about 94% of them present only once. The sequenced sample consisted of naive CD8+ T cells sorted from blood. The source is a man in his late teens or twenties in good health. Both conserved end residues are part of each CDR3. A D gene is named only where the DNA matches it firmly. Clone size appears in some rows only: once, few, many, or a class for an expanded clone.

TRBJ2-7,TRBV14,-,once,CALLGGFIYEQYF,TGTGCCCTGCTAGGGGGATTTATCTACGAGCAGTACTTC
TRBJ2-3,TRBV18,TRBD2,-,CASSPQGTSGRTTDTQYF,TGTGCCAGCTCACCACAGGGGACTAGCGGGAGGACCACAGATACGCAGTATTTT
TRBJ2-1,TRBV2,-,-,CASSVGQGYNEQFF,TGTGCCAGCAGTGTGGGCCAGGGATACAATGAGCAGTTCTTC
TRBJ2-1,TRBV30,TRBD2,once,CAWSESGGLYNEQFF,TGTGCCTGGAGCGAAAGCGGGGGGCTATACAATGAGCAGTTCTTC
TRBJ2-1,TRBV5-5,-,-,CASSPDSVNSYNEQFF,TGTGCCAGCAGCCCTGATAGCGTGAATTCCTACAATGAGCAGTTCTTC
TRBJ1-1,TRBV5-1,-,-,CASSLNPGSTEAFF,TGCGCCAGCAGCTTGAACCCAGGGAGCACTGAAGCTTTCTTT
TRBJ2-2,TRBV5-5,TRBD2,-,CASSLRGLAGVGLPGELFF,TGTGCCAGCAGCTTGCGTGGACTAGCGGGAGTGGGCCTCCCCGGGGAGCTGTTTTTT
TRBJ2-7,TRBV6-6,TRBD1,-,CASSTLTGMDYEQYF,TGTGCCAGCAGTACCCTGACAGGGATGGACTACGAGCAGTACTTC
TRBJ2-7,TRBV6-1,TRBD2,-,CASSQRGPYEQYF,TGTGCCAGCTCTCAGCGGGGGCCCTACGAGCAGTACTTC
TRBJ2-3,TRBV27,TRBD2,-,CASSTTSGTTDTQYF,TGTGCCAGCAGTACGACTAGCGGGACCACAGATACGCAGTATTTT
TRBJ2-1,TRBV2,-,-,CASSYGVASGNEQFF,TGTGCCAGCAGTTACGGGGTGGCTAGTGGCAATGAGCAGTTCTTC
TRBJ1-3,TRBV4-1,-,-,CASSQEEGNSGNTIYF,TGCGCCAGCAGCCAAGAGGAGGGGAACTCTGGAAACACCATATATTTT
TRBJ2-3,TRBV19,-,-,CASSGWSEDTQYF,TGTGCCAGTAGTGGGTGGTCGGAGGATACGCAGTATTTT
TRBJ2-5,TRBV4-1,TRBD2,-,CASSLGTSGYQETQYF,TGCGCCAGCAGCCTGGGGACTAGCGGCTACCAAGAGACCCAGTACTTC
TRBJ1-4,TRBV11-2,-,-,CASSLVTGPEKLFF,TGTGCCAGCAGCCTTGTTACAGGGCCTGAAAAACTGTTTTTT
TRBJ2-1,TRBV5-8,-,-,CASSLGMGYNEQFF,TGTGCCAGCAGCTTGGGTATGGGCTACAATGAGCAGTTCTTC
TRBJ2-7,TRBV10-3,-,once,CAISVGGNSYEQYF,TGTGCCATCAGTGTCGGGGGAAACTCCTACGAGCAGTACTTC
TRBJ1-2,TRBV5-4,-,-,CASSSPGTHYGYTF,TGTGCCAGCAGCTCACCCGGGACACACTATGGCTACACCTTC
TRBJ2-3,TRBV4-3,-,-,CASSPYPDSGGTDTQYF,TGCGCCAGCAGCCCCTATCCGGACTCGGGAGGCACAGATACGCAGTATTTT
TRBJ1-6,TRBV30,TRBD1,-,CAWSAYGQGVNSPLHF,TGTGCCTGGAGTGCCTATGGACAGGGGGTTAATTCACCCCTCCACTTT
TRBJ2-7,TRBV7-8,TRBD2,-,CASSQLLAGDYEQYF,TGTGCCAGCAGCCAATTACTAGCGGGAGACTACGAGCAGTACTTC
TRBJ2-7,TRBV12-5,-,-,CASGFGEGYEQYF,TGTGCTAGTGGTTTTGGGGAAGGGTACGAGCAGTACTTC
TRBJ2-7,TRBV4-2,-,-,CASSQGKGDNEQYF,TGTGCCAGCAGCCAAGGGAAGGGGGACAACGAGCAGTACTTC
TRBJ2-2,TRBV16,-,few,CASSLETPHTGELFF,TGTGCCAGCAGCCTCGAAACTCCACACACCGGGGAGCTGTTTTTT
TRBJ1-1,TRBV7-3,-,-,CASSPRGAGTEAFF,TGTGCCAGCAGCCCACGTGGGGCCGGCACTGAAGCTTTCTTT
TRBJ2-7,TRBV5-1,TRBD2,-,CASSFDGRPNEQYF,TGCGCCAGCAGCTTTGACGGGAGGCCCAACGAGCAGTACTTC
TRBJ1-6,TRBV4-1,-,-,CASSQEALSPLHF,TGCGCCAGCAGCCAAGAGGCGCTTTCACCCCTCCACTTT
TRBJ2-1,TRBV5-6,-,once,CASSEPEANNEQFF,TGTGCCAGCAGCGAACCGGAGGCTAACAATGAGCAGTTCTTC
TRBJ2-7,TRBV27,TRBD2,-,CASSPGPSGSYEQYF,TGTGCCAGCAGTCCGGGTCCTAGCGGGAGCTACGAGCAGTACTTC
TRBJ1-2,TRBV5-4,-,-,CASSQGRGQSYGYTF,TGTGCCAGCAGCCAGGGGAGGGGTCAGAGCTATGGCTACACCTTC
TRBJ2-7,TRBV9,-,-,CASSDRELAKVNEQYF,TGTGCCAGCAGCGACCGAGAGCTAGCGAAAGTCAACGAGCAGTACTTC
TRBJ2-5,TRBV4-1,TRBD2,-,CASSQVIGTSGQETQYF,TGCGCCAGCAGCCAAGTTATAGGGACTAGCGGACAAGAGACCCAGTACTTC
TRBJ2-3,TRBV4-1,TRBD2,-,CASSQEGTSGRAGVYF,TGCGCCAGCAGCCAAGAGGGCACTAGCGGGAGGGCCGGTGTGTATTTT
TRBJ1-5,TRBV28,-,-,CASSFAVSNQPQHF,TGTGCCAGCAGTTTTGCAGTTAGCAATCAGCCCCAGCATTTT